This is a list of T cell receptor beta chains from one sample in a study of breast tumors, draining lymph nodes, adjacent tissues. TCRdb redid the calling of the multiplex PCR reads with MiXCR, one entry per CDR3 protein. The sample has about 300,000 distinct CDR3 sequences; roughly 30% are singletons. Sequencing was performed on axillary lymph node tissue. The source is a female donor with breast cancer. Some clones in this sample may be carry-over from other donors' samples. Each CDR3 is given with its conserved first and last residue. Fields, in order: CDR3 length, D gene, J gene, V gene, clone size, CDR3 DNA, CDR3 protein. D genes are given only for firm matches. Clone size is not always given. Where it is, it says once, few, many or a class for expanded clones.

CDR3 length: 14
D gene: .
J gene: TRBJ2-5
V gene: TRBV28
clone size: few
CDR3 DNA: TGTGCCAGCAGTTTTCGACCGGATGGAGAGACCCAGTACTTC
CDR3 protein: CASSFRPDGETQYF

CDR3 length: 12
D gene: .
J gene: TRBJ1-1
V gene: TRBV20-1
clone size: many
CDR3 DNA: TGCAGTGCTGAGAACAGGAACACTGAAGCTTTCTTT
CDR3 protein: CSAENRNTEAFF

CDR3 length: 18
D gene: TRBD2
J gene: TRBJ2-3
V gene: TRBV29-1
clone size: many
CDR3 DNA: TGCAGCGGCTGGGAGCTAGCGGGGGTCCCGGTGGGCACAGATACGCAGTATTTT
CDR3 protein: CSGWELAGVPVGTDTQYF

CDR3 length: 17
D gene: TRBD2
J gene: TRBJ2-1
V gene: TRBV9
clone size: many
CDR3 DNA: TGTGCCAGCAGCGTAATGGCTAGCGGGAGTTGGTTCAATGAGCAGTTCTTC
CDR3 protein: CASSVMASGSWFNEQFF

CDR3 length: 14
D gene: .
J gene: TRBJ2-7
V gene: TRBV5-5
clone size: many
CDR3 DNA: TGTGCCAGCAGCTTGGCCTGGCAGGGGGGTGAGCAGTACTTC
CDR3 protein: CASSLAWQGGEQYF

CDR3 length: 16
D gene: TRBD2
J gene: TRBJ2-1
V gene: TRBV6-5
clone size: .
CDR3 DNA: TGTGCCAGCAGTTATGGAGCGGGGGCCGGGGATAATGAGCAGTTCTTC
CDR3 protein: CASSYGAGAGDNEQFF

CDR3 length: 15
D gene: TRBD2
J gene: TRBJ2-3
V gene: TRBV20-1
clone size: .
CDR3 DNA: TGCAGTGCTACAACAGGACTAGCGGGACCCGATACGCAGTATTTT
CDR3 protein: CSATTGLAGPDTQYF

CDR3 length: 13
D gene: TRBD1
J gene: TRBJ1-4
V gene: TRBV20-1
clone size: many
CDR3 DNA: TGCAGTGGCGCCCCAGGGGGTGGGGAAAAACTGTTTTTT
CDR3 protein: CSGAPGGGEKLFF

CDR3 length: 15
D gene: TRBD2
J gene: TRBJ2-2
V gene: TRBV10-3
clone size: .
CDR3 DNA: TGTGCCACATTTAGCGGGAGGAAGAACACCGGGGAGCTGTTTTTT
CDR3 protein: CATFSGRKNTGELFF

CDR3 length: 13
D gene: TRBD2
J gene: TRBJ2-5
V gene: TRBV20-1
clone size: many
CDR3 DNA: TGCAGTGCTAGTCCGGCGGGAGGAGAGACCCAGTACTTC
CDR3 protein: CSASPAGGETQYF

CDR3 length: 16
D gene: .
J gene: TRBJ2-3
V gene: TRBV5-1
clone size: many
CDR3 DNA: TGCGCCAGCAGCTTTTTGCTTGGGGGAGGCACAGATACGCAGTATTTT
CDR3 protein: CASSFLLGGGTDTQYF

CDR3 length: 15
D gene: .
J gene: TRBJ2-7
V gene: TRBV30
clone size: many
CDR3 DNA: TGTGCCTGGAGTGCGGGGCTAGTCGGATCCTACGAGCAGTACTTC
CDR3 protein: CAWSAGLVGSYEQYF

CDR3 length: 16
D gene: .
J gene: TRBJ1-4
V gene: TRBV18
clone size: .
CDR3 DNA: TGTGCCAGCTCAGACCGACAGATTACAACTAATGAAAAACTGTTTTTT
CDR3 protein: CASSDRQITTNEKLFF

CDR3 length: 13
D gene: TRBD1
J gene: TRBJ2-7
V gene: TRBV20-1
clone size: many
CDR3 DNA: TGCAGTGCTCAGGGGGCGCAGGGCTACGAGCAGTACTTC
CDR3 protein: CSAQGAQGYEQYF

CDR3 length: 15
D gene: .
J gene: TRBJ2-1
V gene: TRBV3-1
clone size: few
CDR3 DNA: TGTGCCAGCAGCCAAGACCCTAGCTCCTACAATGAGCAGTTCTTC
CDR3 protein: CASSQDPSSYNEQFF

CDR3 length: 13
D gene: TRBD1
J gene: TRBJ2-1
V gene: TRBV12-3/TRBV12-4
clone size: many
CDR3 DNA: TGTGCCAGCTCCGGGACAGACTACAATGAGCAGTTCTTC
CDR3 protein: CASSGTDYNEQFF

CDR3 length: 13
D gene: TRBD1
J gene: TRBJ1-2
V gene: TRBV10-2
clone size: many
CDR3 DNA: TGCGCCAGCAGCCGCGGACAGGGGCATGGCTACACCTTC
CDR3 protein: CASSRGQGHGYTF

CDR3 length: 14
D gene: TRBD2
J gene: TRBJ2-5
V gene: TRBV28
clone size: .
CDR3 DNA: TGTGCCAGCAGCCGCCGGGGGGGGCTGAAGACCCAGTACTTC
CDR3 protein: CASSRRGGLKTQYF

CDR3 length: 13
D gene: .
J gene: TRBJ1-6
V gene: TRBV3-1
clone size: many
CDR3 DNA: TGTGCCAGCAGCCAGGGGAATAATTCACCCCTCCACTTT
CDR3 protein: CASSQGNNSPLHF

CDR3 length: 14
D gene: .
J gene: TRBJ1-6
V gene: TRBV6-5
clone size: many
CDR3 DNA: TGTGCCAGCAGTTTATCGGGGTCTAATTCACCCCTCCACTTT
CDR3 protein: CASSLSGSNSPLHF

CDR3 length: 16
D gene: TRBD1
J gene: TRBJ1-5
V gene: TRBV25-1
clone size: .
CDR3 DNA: TGTGCCAGCAGTGCGATCGGGACAGGGGGCCGACAGCCCCAGCATTTT
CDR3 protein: CASSAIGTGGRQPQHF

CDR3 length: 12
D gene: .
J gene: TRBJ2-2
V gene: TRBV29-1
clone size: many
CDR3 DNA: TGCAGCGTTGAGCCGAACACCGGGGAGCTGTTTTTT
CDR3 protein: CSVEPNTGELFF

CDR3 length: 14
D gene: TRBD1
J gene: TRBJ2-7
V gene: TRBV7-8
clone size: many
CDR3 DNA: TGTGCCAGCAGCTTCGGGACAGCTTCCTACGAGCAGTACTTC
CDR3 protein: CASSFGTASYEQYF

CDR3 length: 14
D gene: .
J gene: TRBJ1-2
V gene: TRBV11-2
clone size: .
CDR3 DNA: TGTGCCAGCAGCCCACGGGGACTTAACTATGGCTACACCTTC
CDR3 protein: CASSPRGLNYGYTF

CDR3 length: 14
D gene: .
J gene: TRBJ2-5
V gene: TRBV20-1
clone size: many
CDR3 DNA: TGCAGTGCTAGAACTTGGGGGATGACAGAGACCCAGTACTTC
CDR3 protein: CSARTWGMTETQYF

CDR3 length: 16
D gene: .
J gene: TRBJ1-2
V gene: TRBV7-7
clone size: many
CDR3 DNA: TGTGCTAGCAGCCCATATCCATCTGAGGGGGGCTATGGCTACACCTTC
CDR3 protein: CASSPYPSEGGYGYTF

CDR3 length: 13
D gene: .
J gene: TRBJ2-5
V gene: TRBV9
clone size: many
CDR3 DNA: TGTGCCAGCAGCGTGGGGGTCCAAGAGACCCAGTACTTC
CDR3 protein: CASSVGVQETQYF

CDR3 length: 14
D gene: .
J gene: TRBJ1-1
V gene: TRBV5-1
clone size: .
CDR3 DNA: TGCGCCAGCAGCTTGGGGCAGCTCACCACTGAAGCTTTCTTT
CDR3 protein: CASSLGQLTTEAFF

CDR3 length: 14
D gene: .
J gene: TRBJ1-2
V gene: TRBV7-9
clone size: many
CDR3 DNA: TGTGCCAGCAGCTTAGTTCGGACAGCTTATGGCTACACCTTC
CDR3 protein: CASSLVRTAYGYTF

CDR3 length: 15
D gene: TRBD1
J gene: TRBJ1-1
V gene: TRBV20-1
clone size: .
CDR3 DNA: TGCAGTGCTAAAAAACCGGGACAGGGGAACACTGAAGCTTTCTTT
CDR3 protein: CSAKKPGQGNTEAFF

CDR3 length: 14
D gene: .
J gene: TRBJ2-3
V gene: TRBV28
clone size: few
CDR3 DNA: TGTGCCAGCAGCTTGGGCTACCGCACAGATACGCAGTATTTT
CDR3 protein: CASSLGYRTDTQYF

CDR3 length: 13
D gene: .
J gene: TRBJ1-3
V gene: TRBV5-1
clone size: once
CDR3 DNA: TGCGCCAGCAGCCCACCTCTGGGGGACACCATATATTTT
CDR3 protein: CASSPPLGDTIYF

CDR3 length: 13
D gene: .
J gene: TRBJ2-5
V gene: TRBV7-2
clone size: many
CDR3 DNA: TGTGCCAGCAGCTTAGCAGCCAAAGAGACCCAGTACTTC
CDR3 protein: CASSLAAKETQYF

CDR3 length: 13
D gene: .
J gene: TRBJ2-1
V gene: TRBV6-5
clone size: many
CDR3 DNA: TGTGCCAGCAGTTACGGGAGACACAATGAGCAGTTCTTC
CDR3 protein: CASSYGRHNEQFF

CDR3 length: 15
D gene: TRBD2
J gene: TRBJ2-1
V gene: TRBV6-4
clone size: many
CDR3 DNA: TGTGCCAGCAGTGAAGGCTGGCTAGCGGGAGGAGCGCAGTTCTTC
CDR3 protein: CASSEGWLAGGAQFF

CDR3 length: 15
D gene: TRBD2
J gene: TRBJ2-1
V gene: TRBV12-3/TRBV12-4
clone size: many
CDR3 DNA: TGTGCCAGCAGTAGCAGCGGGGGCTCCTACAATGAGCAGTTCTTC
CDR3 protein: CASSSSGGSYNEQFF

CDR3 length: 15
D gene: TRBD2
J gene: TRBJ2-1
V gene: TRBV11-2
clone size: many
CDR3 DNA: TGTGCCAGCAGCTTACATGCTAGCGGGGACAATGAGCAGTTCTTC
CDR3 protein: CASSLHASGDNEQFF